The T cell receptor (beta chain) described here comes from a study of blood T cell repertoires in COVID-19. The wider study: The United States, Italy and Spain were the sources of the acute and convalescent COVID-19 samples. PBMCs, B-cell-depleted T cells, or T cells provided the cDNA or gDNA that made up the material.

Germline V gene lookup returns CDR1 KGHSH and CDR2 LQKENI. Trimming removed 6 bases at V and 0 bases at J, with 15 bases between. The CDR3 totals 15 residues. Per the authors' pipeline: Amplified reference gene primers provided the basis for estimating nucleated cell counts. Method: immunoSEQ multiplex PCR; TCRdb's copy keeps in-frame clones and lacks some. That table is the source of V, J and clone size, and D and trimming were worked out from the DNA. The sample yields 250,000 to 350,000 clones, around 90% seen once. This rearrangement joins TRBV18 to TRBJ2-7; perhaps TRBD1 as D (5 bases). Sequencing was done on a sample of peripheral blood. The TCR comes from a woman in her forties who had recovered from COVID-19. The CDR3 sequence: CASSASGLSSYEQYF. The CDR3 DNA is TGTGCCAGCTCGGCCTCAGGGTTGAGCTCCTACGAGCAGTACTTC.